What follows are 18 T cell receptor beta chains derived from one specimen sequenced in a study of CD8+ T cells in alopecia areata. Sequencing relied on a cDNA template that was reverse transcribed from extracted RNA. The table came from immunoSEQ multiplex PCR; TCRdb's copy has only in-frame clones and leaves some out. The table records hundreds of thousands of clones, roughly two thirds of them present only once. The specimen was CD4+ T cells sorted from blood, collected at week 0. All receptors come from a human donor with alopecia areata.

This clone was counted between two and nine times. The V gene is TRBV25-1, the J gene TRBJ1-2; maybe TRBD1 (5 bases). Between the trimmed V and J ends, which lost 2 bases and 8 bases, there was a span of 9 bases. CDR1 is MGHDK and CDR2 is SYGVNS in the germline V gene. The CDR3 has 12 amino acids. DNA of the CDR3: TGTGCCAGCAGTGAAGCAGGGTTGGGCTACACCTTC. Its translation is CASSEAGLGYTF.

This rearrangement joins TRBV25-1 to TRBJ2-1, with 7 bases lining up with TRBD1. Germline CDR1 is MGHDK and CDR2 is SYGVNS. With V trimmed by 4 bases and J by 2 bases, 8 bases remained unmatched. The CDR3 has 16 amino acids. Written as DNA, the CDR3 is TGTGCCAGCAGTGCCGCCGGGACAGTCACCTACAATGAGCAGTTCTTC. Its translation is CASSAAGTVTYNEQFF.

The V and J genes are TRBV6-5 and TRBJ1-2; D perhaps matches TRBD1 (6 bases). Trimming shortened V by 7 bases and J by 7 bases, and 10 bases separated the two germline ends. Germline values: CDR1 MNHEY, CDR2 SVGAGI. CDR3 size: 11 residues. CDR3 nucleotides: TGTGCCAGCAAGGACAGCCTTGGCTACACCTTC. This sequence encodes CASKDSLGYTF.

The chain carries TRBV5-4 and TRBJ2-2, with D perhaps matching TRBD1 or TRBD2 (5 bases each). Germline CDR1 SGHNT, CDR2 YYREEE (reference sequence). This CDR3 spans 15 amino acids. V was pared by 0 bases and J by 4 bases, with 10 bases between. The chain's CDR3 is CASSLGQGVTGELFF. The CDR3 nucleotides read TGTGCCAGCAGCTTGGGGCAGGGAGTCACCGGGGAGCTGTTTTTT.

This clone was seen a handful of times. The V gene is TRBV2, the J gene TRBJ2-3, with D unclear. Germline V lookup: CDR1 SNHLY, CDR2 FYNNEI. The CDR3 is 14 amino acids. Trimming shortened V by 3 bases and J by 4 bases, and 11 bases separated the two germline ends. The CDR3 reads CASSDQGGADTQYF. CDR3 DNA: TGTGCCAGCAGTGACCAAGGTGGCGCAGATACGCAGTATTTT.

CDR3: CASSYGSGGSSYEQYF. The CDR3, as DNA: TGTGCCAGCAGTTACGGTAGCGGGGGGTCAAGCTACGAGCAGTACTTC. The J gene is TRBJ2-7, the V gene TRBV6-6; 10 positions agree with TRBD2. The CDR3 spans 16 residues. Germline loops: CDR1 MNHNY, CDR2 SVGAGI (reference sequence). Unmatched junction bases numbered 7, after V lost 2 bases and J lost 3 bases.

This clone has just one count. This chain links TRBV29-1 with TRBJ2-7; 8 bases align to TRBD2. After removal of 5 bases from V and 3 bases from J, the junction contained 9 bases not matched to a gene. The V gene's germline CDR1 is SQVTM and CDR2 ANQGSEA. The CDR3 sequence is 14 residues long. CDR3 nucleotide sequence: TGCAGCGTTCGTCTAGCGGGCCAGTTCTACGAGCAGTACTTC. Translating gives CSVRLAGQFYEQYF.

On this clone: At the DNA level, this CDR3 is encoded by other sequences in the same sample as well. This chain's CDR3 is CASSSQGNSPLHF. The DNA for the CDR3 is TGTGCCAGCAGCTCCCAAGGCAACTCACCCCTCCACTTT. The chain combines TRBV7-9 with TRBJ1-6; D is ambiguous. Looked up from germline, CDR1 is SEHNR and CDR2 is FQNEAQ (reference sequence). The CDR3 runs 13 residues. The V and J ends lost 4 bases and 10 bases respectively, with 11 bases between them.

The sample holds a few counts of this clone. The V and J genes are TRBV29-1 and TRBJ1-1, with D hard to call. The V and J ends lost 0 bases and 3 bases respectively, with 5 bases between them. This CDR3 spans 12 amino acids. CDR1 and CDR2 from the germline V gene are SQVTM and ANQGSEA. CDR3 coding DNA: TGCAGCGTTGAAGACGGGGACACTGAAGCTTTCTTT. This sequence encodes CSVEDGDTEAFF.

The chain uses TRBV5-1 and TRBJ1-1; D gene unclear. Trimming removed 0 bases from V and 3 bases from J, with 12 bases in between. Germline lookup yields CDR1 SGHRS and CDR2 YFSETQ. The CDR3 loop spans 15 amino acids. CDR3 DNA: TGCGCCAGCAGCTTGGCACGCGGCGCCCACACTGAAGCTTTCTTT. Its translation is CASSLARGAHTEAFF. The full variable domain, completed using reference TRBV5-1 and TRBJ1-1, is KAGVTQTPRYLIKTRGQQVTLSCSPISGHRSVSWYQQTPGQGLQFLFEYFSETQRNKGNFPGRFSGRQFSNSRSEMNVSTLELGDSALYLCASSLARGAHTEAFFGQGTRLTVV.

V gene TRBV6-6 combines with J gene TRBJ2-7; 7 bases align to TRBD1. CDR3 length: 15 residues. The germline gives CDR1 MNHNY, CDR2 SVGAGI (reference sequence). V lost 6 bases and J lost 0; bases outside the gene matches: 8. The CDR3 bases are TGTGCCAGCAGCCGACAGGGCGGCGGCTCCTACGAGCAGTACTTC. It is translated as CASSRQGGGSYEQYF.

The V gene is TRBV19, the J gene TRBJ2-6, with D possibly being TRBD1 or TRBD2 (5 bases each). Germline CDR1 is LNHDA and CDR2 is SQIVND (reference sequence). The CDR3 runs 16 residues. Trimming left V 2 bases short and J 4 bases short, with 12 bases between. This CDR3 reads CASSIWSGTGANVLTF. CDR3 nucleotide sequence: TGTGCCAGTAGTATATGGTCGGGGACGGGGGCCAACGTCCTGACTTTC.

J is TRBJ1-5 and V is TRBV5-6; 8 bases fit TRBD1. The germline gives CDR1 SGHDT, CDR2 YYEEEE. This CDR3 contains 14 residues. The V gene end was trimmed by 2 bases and the J gene end by 6 bases; junction bases not matched to a gene: 4. This chain's CDR3 is CASSLGQGGQPQHF. The CDR3 nucleotides read TGTGCCAGCAGCTTAGGACAGGGTGGTCAGCCCCAGCATTTT.

The chain links TRBV2 to TRBJ1-4; D gene uncertain. Germline-derived CDR1 and CDR2 are SNHLY and FYNNEI. The CDR3 covers 14 residues. Trimming took 2 bases from V and 7 from J, leaving 11 bases between them. DNA of the CDR3: TGTGCCAGCAGTGAAAGGGTTAGCGGTGAAAAACTGTTTTTT. Translated, it gives CASSERVSGEKLFF.

V is TRBV18 and J is TRBJ2-7; D possibly corresponds to TRBD1 (6 bases). In germline, CDR1 is KGHSH, CDR2 LQKENI. This CDR3 has 14 amino acids. Trimming took 3 bases from V and 5 from J, leaving 14 bases between them. CDR3 DNA: TGTGCCAGCTCACCGGACAGCTTTACGGACGAGCAGTACTTC. Translating gives CASSPDSFTDEQYF.

CDR3 loop: CASSLYRDRDNEQFF. DNA of the CDR3: TGTGCCAGCAGCTTGTACCGGGACAGGGACAATGAGCAGTTCTTC. J is TRBJ2-1 and V is TRBV5-6; 9 positions match TRBD1. Germline V gives CDR1 SGHDT, CDR2 YYEEEE. The V segment lost 1 base and the J segment 5 bases; nucleotides outside the gene matches: 4. The CDR3 is 15 residues long.

This clone was seen a few times. The chain is built from TRBV14 and TRBJ2-1, with D unresolved. Germline V gene sequence: CDR1 SGHDN, CDR2 FVKESK. There are 11 residues in the CDR3. V dropped 4 bases and J dropped 9 bases, with 7 bases sitting between them. The chain's CDR3 is CASSLDLEQFF. CDR3 DNA sequence: TGTGCCAGCAGCCTGGACCTTGAGCAGTTCTTC.

The V gene is TRBV14, the J gene TRBJ2-1, with TRBD2 matching over 8 bases. CDR3 length equals 15 residues. V lost 4 bases and J lost 7; bases outside the gene matches: 9. Germline V gives CDR1 SGHDN, CDR2 FVKESK. This chain's CDR3 is CASSPRGGLGNEQFF. The CDR3 DNA follows: TGTGCCAGCAGCCCACGGGGGGGCCTGGGTAATGAGCAGTTCTTC.